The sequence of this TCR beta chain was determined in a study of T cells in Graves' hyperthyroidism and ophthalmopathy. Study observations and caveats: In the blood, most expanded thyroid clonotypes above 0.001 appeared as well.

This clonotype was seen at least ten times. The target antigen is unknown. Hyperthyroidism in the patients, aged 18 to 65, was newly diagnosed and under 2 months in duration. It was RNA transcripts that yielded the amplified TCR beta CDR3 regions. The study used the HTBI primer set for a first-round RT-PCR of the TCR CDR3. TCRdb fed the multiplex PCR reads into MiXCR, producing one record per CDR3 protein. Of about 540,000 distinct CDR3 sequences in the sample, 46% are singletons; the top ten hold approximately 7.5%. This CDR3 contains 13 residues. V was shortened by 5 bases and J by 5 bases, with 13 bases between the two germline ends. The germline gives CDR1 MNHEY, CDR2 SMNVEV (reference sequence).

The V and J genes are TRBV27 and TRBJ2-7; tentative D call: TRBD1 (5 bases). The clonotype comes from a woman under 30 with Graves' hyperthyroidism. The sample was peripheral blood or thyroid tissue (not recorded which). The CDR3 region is CASSVQVTNEQYF. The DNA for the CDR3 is TGTGCCAGCAGTGTACAGGTAACTAACGAGCAGTACTTC.